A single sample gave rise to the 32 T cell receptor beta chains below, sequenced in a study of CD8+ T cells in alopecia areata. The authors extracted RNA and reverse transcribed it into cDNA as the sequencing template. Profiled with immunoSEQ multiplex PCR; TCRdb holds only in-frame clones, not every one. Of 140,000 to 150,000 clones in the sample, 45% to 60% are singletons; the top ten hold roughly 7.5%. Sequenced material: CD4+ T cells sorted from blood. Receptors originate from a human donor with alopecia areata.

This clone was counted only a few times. CDR3 coding DNA: TGTGCCAGCAGTCCGCGTGGTCCTGGCTCCTACGAGCAGTACTTC. It specifies CASSPRGPGSYEQYF. The chain links TRBV27 to TRBJ2-7; D remains ambiguous. Germline CDR1 reads MNHEY; CDR2 reads SMNVEV (reference sequence). The CDR3 extends over 15 amino acids. V dropped 5 bases and J dropped 0 bases, with 14 bases sitting between them.

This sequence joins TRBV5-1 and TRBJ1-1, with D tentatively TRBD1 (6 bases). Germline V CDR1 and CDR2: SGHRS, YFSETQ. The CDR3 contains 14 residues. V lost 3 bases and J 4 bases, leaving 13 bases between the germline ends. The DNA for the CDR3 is TGCGCCAGCAGCTCGTCCGGGGGGCGCACTGAAGCTTTCTTT. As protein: CASSSSGGRTEAFF.

In DNA form, the CDR3 reads TGTGCCATCGCAGGACTAAGCGGGAGTGGTGGCAATGAGCAGTTCTTC. Residues: CAIAGLSGSGGNEQFF. V gene TRBV10-3 combines with J gene TRBJ2-1; 8 bases are a match to TRBD2. V shed 8 bases, J shed 6 bases, and the junction held 15 bases outside the gene matches. The V gene's germline CDR1 is ENHRY and CDR2 SYGVKD. The length of the CDR3 is 16 residues.

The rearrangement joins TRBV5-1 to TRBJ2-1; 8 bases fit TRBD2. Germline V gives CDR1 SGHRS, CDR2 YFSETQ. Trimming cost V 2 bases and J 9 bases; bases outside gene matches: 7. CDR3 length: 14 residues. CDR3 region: CASSFTGGEVEQFF. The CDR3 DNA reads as TGCGCCAGCAGCTTCACGGGAGGGGAAGTTGAGCAGTTCTTC.

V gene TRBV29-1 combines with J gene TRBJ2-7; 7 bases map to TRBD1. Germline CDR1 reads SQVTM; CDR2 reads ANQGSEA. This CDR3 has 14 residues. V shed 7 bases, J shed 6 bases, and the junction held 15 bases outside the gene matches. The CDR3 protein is CSAARDSQLREQYF. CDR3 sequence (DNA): TGCAGCGCTGCCCGGGACAGCCAACTTCGCGAGCAGTACTTC.

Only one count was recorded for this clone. The CDR3, as DNA: TGTGCCAGCAGCGTAGCTTCAGGCTTATCGGGAGAGACCCAGTACTTC. Its protein is CASSVASGLSGETQYF. The V call is TRBV9, the J call TRBJ2-5; no firm D call. The V end was cut by 0 bases, the J end by 4 bases, with 16 bases between. The CDR3 is 16 amino acids. The germline CDR1 and CDR2 sequences are SGDLS and YYNGEE.

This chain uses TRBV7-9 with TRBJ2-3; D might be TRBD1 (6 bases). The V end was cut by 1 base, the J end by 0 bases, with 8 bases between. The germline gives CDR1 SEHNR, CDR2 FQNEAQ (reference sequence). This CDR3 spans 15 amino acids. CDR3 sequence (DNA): TGTGCCAGCAGCTTAGAAGGGGGTAGCACAGATACGCAGTATTTT. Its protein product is CASSLEGGSTDTQYF.

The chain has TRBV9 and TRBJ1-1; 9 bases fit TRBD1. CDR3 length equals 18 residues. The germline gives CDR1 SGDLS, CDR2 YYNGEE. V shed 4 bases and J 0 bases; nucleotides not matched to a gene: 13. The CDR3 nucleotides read TGTGCCAGCAGCACGCGGACAGGGGAAGGGTTCATGAACACTGAAGCTTTCTTT. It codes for CASSTRTGEGFMNTEAFF.

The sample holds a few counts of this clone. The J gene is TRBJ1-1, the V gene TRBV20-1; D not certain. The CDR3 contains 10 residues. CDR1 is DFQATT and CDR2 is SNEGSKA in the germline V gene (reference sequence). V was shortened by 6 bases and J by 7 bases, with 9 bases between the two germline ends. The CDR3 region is CSATGNEAFF. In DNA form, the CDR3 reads TGCAGTGCGACCGGGAATGAAGCTTTCTTT.

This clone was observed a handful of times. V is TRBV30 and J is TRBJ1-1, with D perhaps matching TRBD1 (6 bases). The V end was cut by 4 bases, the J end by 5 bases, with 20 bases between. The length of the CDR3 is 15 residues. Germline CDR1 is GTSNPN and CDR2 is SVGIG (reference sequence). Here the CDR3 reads CAWTKPGGYYTEAFF. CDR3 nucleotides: TGTGCCTGGACCAAACCGGGGGGCTACTATACTGAAGCTTTCTTT.

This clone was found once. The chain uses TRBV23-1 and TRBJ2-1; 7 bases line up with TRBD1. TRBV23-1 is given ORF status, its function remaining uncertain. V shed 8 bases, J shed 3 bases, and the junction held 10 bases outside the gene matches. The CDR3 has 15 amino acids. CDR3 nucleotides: TGCGCCAGCCGGGACAGTTTTCCGGTCTACAATGAGCAGTTCTTC. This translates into CASRDSFPVYNEQFF.

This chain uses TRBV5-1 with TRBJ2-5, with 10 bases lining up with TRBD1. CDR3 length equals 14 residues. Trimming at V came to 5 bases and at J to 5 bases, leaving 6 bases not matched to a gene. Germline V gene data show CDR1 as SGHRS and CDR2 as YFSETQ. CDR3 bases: TGCGCCAGCAGGGGGACAGGGGTAATGGAGACCCAGTACTTC. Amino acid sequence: CASRGTGVMETQYF.

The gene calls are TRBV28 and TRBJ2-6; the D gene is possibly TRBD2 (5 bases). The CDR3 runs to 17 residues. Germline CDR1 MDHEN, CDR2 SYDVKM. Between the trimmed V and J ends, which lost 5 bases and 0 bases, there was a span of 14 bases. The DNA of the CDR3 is TGTGCCAGCAGTCGTCTAGCTGGTAACTCTGGGGCCAACGTCCTGACTTTC. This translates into CASSRLAGNSGANVLTF.

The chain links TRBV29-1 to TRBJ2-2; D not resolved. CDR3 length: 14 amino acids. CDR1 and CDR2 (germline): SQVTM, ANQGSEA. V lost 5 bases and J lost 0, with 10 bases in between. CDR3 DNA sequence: TGCAGCGTTCACAGCAGGACGAACACCGGGGAGCTGTTTTTT. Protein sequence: CSVHSRTNTGELFF.

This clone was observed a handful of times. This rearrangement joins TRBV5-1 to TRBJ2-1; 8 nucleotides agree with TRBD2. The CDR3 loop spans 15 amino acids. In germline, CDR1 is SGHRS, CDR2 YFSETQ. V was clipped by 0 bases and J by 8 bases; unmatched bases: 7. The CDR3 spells CASSLARAGEDEQFF. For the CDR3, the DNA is TGCGCCAGCAGCTTGGCCCGAGCGGGAGAGGATGAGCAGTTCTTC.

CDR3 DNA: TGTGCCAGCAGTTCACAGGGCAGGGGGTTCTACGAGCAGTACTTC. It specifies CASSSQGRGFYEQYF. The chain uses TRBV27 and TRBJ2-7, with TRBD1 matching 7 bases. V dropped 4 bases and J dropped 3; count of bases not matched to a gene: 9. Germline V gene sequence: CDR1 MNHEY, CDR2 SMNVEV (reference sequence). The CDR3 is made up of 15 amino acids.

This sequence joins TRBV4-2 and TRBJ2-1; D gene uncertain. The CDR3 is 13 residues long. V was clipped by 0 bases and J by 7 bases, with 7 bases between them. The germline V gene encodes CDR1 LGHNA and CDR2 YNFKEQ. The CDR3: CASSQDLENEQFF. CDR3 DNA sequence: TGTGCCAGCAGCCAAGATCTCGAGAATGAGCAGTTCTTC.

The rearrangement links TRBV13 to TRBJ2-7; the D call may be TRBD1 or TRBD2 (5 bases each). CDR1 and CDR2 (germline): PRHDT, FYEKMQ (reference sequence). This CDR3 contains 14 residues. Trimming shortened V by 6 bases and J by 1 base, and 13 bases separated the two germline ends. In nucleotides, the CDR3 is TGTGCCAGCAGACACCGGGACCGTTCCTACGAGCAGTACTTC. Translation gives CASRHRDRSYEQYF.

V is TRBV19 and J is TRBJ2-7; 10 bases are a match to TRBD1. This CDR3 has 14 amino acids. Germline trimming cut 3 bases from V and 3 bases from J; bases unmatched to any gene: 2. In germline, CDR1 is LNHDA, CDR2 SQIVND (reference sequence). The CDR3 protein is CASSIGTGDYEQYF. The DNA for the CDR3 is TGTGCCAGTAGTATCGGGACAGGGGACTACGAGCAGTACTTC.

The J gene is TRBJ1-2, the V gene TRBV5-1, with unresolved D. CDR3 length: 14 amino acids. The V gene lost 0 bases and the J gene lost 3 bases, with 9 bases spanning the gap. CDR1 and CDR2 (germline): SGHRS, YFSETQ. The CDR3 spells CASSLDSSDYGYTF. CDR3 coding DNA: TGCGCCAGCAGCTTGGACAGTTCGGACTATGGCTACACCTTC. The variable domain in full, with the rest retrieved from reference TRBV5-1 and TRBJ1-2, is KAGVTQTPRYLIKTRGQQVTLSCSPISGHRSVSWYQQTPGQGLQFLFEYFSETQRNKGNFPGRFSGRQFSNSRSEMNVSTLELGDSALYLCASSLDSSDYGYTFGSGTRLTVV.

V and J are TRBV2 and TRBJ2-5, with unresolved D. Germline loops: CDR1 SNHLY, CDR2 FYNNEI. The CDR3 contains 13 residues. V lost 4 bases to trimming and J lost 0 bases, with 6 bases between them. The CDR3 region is CASSGVNQETQYF. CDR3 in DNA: TGTGCCAGCAGTGGTGTGAACCAAGAGACCCAGTACTTC.

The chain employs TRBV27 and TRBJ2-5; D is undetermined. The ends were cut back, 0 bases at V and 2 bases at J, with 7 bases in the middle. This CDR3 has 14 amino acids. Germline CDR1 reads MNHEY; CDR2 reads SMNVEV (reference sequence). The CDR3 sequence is CASSLSPQQETQYF. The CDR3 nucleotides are TGTGCCAGCAGTTTATCCCCGCAGCAAGAGACCCAGTACTTC.

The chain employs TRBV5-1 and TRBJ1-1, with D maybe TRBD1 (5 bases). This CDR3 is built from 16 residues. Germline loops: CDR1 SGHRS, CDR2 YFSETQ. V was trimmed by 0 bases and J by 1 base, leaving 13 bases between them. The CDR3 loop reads CASSLVPGGWNTEAFF. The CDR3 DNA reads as TGCGCCAGCAGCTTGGTTCCGGGGGGGTGGAACACTGAAGCTTTCTTT.

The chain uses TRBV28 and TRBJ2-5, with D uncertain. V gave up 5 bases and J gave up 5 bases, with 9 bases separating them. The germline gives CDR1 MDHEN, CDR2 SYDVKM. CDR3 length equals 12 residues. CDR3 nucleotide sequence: TGTGCCAGCAGTCGTTACCTGGAGACCCAGTACTTC. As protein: CASSRYLETQYF.

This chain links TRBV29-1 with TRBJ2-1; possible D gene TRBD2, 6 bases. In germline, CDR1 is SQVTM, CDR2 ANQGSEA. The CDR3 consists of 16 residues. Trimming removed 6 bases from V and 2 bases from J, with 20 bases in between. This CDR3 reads CSVGRTTLIAYNEQFF. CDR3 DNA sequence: TGCAGCGTGGGACGGACTACCTTAATTGCCTACAATGAGCAGTTCTTC.

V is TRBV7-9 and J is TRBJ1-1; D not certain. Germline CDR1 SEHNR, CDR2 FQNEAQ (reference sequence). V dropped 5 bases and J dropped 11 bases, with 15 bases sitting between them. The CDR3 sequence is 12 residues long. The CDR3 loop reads CASSLPSLGAFF. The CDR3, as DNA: TGTGCCAGCAGCCTGCCTAGCCTCGGGGCTTTCTTT.

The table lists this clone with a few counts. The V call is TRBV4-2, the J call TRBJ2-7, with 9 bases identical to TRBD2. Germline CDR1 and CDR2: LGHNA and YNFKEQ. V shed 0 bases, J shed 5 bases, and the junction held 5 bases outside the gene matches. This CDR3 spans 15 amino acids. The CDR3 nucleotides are TGTGCCAGCAGCCAAGATCGGGCGGGAGGGGACGAGCAGTACTTC. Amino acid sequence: CASSQDRAGGDEQYF.

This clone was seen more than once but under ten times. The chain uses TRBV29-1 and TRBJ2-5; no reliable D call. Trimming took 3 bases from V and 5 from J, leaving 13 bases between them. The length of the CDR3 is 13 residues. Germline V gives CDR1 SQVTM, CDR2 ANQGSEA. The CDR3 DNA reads TGCAGCGTTGAGATGTCTGGCCGTGAGACCCAGTACTTC. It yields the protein CSVEMSGRETQYF. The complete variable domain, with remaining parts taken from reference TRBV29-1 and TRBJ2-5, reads SAVISQKPSRDICQRGTSLTIQCQVDSQVTMMFWYRQQPGQSLTLIATANQGSEATYESGFVIDKFPISRPNLTFSTLTVSNMSPEDSSIYLCSVEMSGRETQYFGPGTRLLVL.

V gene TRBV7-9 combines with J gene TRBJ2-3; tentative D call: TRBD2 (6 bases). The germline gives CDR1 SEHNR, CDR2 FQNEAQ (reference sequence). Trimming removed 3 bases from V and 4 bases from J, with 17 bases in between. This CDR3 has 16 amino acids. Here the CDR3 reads CASSFGRRGSADTQYF. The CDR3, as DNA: TGTGCCAGCAGCTTCGGACGGAGGGGATCGGCAGATACGCAGTATTTT.

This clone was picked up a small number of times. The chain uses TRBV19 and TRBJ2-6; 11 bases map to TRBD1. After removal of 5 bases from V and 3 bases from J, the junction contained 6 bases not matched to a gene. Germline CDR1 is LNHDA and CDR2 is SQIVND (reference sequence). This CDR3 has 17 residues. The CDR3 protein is CASSSGQGDLGANVLTF. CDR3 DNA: TGTGCCAGTAGTTCGGGACAGGGGGATCTTGGGGCCAACGTCCTGACTTTC.

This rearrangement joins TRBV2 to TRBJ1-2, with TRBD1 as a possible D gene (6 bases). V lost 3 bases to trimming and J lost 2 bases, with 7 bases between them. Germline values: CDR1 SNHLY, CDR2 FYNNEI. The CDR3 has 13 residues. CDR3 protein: CASSDGTNYGYTF. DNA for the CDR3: TGTGCCAGCAGTGACGGGACAAACTATGGCTACACCTTC. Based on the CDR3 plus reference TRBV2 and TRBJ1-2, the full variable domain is EPEVTQTPSHQVTQMGQEVILRCVPISNHLYFYWYRQILGQKVEFLVSFYNNEISEKSEIFDDQFSVERPDGSNFTLKIRSTKLEDSAMYFCASSDGTNYGYTFGSGTRLTVV.

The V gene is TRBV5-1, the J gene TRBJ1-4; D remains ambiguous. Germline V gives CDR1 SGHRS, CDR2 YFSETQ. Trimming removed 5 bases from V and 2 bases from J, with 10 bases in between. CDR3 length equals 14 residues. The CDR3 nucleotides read TGCGCCAGCAGACCGCTTATGACTAATGAAAAACTGTTTTTT. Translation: CASRPLMTNEKLFF.